Ten or more counts support the clone carrying this T cell receptor (beta chain). Its antigen remains unidentified. The sample belongs to a study of early T cells in non-severe SARS-CoV-2 infection. Turning to the study itself: The sequenced material was bulk RNA from unsorted whole blood, and its chains were unpaired.

General study points: VDJdb matching, biased toward anti-spike CD8 responses, missed private and CD4 specificities.

The library protocol tagged individual cDNA molecules with unique molecular identifiers. MiXCR, applied by TCRdb to the 5' RACE reads, yields one record per CDR3 protein. Among approximately 70,000 distinct CDR3 sequences listed, around 12% were seen once. The material sequenced was whole blood, taken at baseline. The receptor was isolated from an adult who was a healthcare worker with PCR-confirmed SARS-CoV-2 infection or an uninfected control (not recorded which).

The CDR3 DNA sequence: TGTGCCAGCAGTGAATTTTGGGTCGAGACGGCCGATCTATACAATGAGCAGTTCTTC. It is translated as CASSEFWVETADLYNEQFF. The V call is TRBV2, the J call TRBJ2-1; D gene unclear. Looked up from germline, CDR1 is SNHLY and CDR2 is FYNNEI. Trimming stripped 2 bases from V and 4 bases from J, with 24 bases between. This CDR3 region has 19 residues.